This T cell receptor beta chain emerged from a study of T cells in Graves' hyperthyroidism and ophthalmopathy. The diagnoses drew upon clinical symptoms, serum thyroxine and TRAb, thyroid ultrasound and orbital computed tomography. There are many counts of this clonotype. The CDR3 is 14 amino acids. V dropped 5 bases and J dropped 5 bases, with 19 bases sitting between them. The germline CDR1 and CDR2 sequences are DFQATT and SNEGSKA (reference sequence). RNA transcripts provided the source from which TCR beta CDR3 regions were amplified. First-round RT-PCR of the TCR CDR3 relied on the HTBI primer set. TCRdb redid the calling of the multiplex PCR reads with MiXCR, one entry per CDR3 protein. Counted here are hundreds of thousands of distinct CDR3 sequences, 12% to 15% occurring once; the ten biggest clones make up 10% to 13%.

Material for sequencing was blood. This TCR came from a woman in her late teens or twenties with Graves' hyperthyroidism. J is TRBJ2-7 and V is TRBV20-1; D may be TRBD1 (8 bases). The CDR3: CSAWGGTGPHEQYF. The DNA for the CDR3 is TGCAGTGCTTGGGGGGGGACAGGACCGCACGAGCAGTACTTC.